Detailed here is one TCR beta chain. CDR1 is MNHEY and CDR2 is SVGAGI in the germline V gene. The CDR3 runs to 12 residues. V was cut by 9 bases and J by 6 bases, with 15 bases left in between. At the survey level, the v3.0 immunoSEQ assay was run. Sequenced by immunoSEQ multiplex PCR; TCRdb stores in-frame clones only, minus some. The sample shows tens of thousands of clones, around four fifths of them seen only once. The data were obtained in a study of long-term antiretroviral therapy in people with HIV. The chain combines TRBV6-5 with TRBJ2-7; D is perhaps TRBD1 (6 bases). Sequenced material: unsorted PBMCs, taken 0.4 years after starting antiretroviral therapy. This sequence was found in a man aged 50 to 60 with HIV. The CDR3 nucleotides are TGTGCCAGTCGTCAGGGGTCTAGCGAGCAGTACTTC. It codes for CASRQGSSEQYF.